This T cell receptor (beta chain) stems from a study of Ad26.COV2.S vaccination and SARS-CoV-2 variants. Whole-study findings and limits: It is possible that the TCR breadth and depth analyses underestimated the total T cell responses. Relative to placebo recipients, vaccine recipients exhibited elevated spike-specific TCR breadth. Considerable breadth of spike-specific CD8+ and CD4+ T cell responses has reportedly been documented following vaccination.

Generated by immunoSEQ multiplex PCR, the TCRdb table keeps only in-frame clones and is missing some. The sample consists of about 140,000 clones, 80% to 90% of them appearing once. This clone was observed a few times. What it binds is unknown. Between the trimmed V and J ends, which lost 7 bases and 13 bases, there was a span of 22 bases. This CDR3 comprises 14 residues. Germline lookup yields CDR1 MDHEN and CDR2 SYDVKM. This receptor was identified in a human donor who had recovered from COVID-19. The chain combines TRBV28 with TRBJ1-4, with D tentatively TRBD1 (6 bases). The source material was peripheral blood, sampled after recovery from COVID-19. The CDR3 reads CASTPWGAVHSLFF. The CDR3 DNA sequence: TGTGCCAGCACCCCTTGGGGGGCGGTACATTCACTGTTTTTT.